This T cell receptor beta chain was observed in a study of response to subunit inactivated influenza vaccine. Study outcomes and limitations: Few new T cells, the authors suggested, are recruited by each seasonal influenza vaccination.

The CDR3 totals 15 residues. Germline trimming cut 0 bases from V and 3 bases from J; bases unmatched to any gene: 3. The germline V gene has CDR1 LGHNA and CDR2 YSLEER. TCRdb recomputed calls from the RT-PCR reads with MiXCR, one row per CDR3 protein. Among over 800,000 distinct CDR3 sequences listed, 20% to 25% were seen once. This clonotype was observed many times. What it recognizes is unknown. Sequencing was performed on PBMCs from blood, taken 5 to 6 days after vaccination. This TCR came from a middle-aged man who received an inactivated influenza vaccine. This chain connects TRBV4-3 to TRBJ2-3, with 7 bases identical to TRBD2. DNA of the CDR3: TGCGCCAGCAGCCAAGACAGCGGGGTGACAGATACGCAGTATTTT. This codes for CASSQDSGVTDTQYF.